The rows below give T cell receptor beta chains drawn from one sample of a study of Ad26.COV2.S vaccination and SARS-CoV-2 variants. Produced via immunoSEQ multiplex PCR; TCRdb's table is partial and in-frame only. The sample holds 400,000 to 450,000 clones; roughly 90% are singletons and the top ten take 12%. Sequencing used peripheral blood, obtained in a trial of Ad26.COV2.S vaccine versus placebo. All receptors come from a person between 18 and 65 years old who received the Ad26.COV2.S COVID-19 vaccine or a placebo. Both conserved end residues are part of each CDR3. The D gene is left open where the match is weak.

CDR3 length | J gene | D gene | V gene | CDR3 protein | CDR3 DNA
13 | TRBJ2-3 | - | TRBV6-6 | CASTGITGNTQYF | TGTGCCAGCACCGGAATAACCGGAAATACGCAGTATTTT
15 | TRBJ2-5 | TRBD2 | TRBV19 | CASSISLAGVETQYF | TGTGCCAGTAGTATAAGTCTAGCGGGAGTTGAGACCCAGTACTTC
15 | TRBJ1-2 | - | TRBV5-1 | CASSLVPGTNYGYTF | TGCGCCAGCAGCTTGGTCCCGGGGACAAACTATGGCTACACCTTC
17 | TRBJ2-7 | - | TRBV5-1 | CASSLGSEAQVTYEQYF | TGCGCCAGCAGCTTGGGCAGTGAGGCCCAGGTAACCTACGAGCAGTACTTC
13 | TRBJ2-5 | - | TRBV6-1 | CASSEGAGRAQYF | TGTGCCAGCAGTGAGGGGGCAGGGAGGGCCCAGTACTTC
13 | TRBJ2-7 | - | TRBV7-8 | CASSNGISYEQYF | TGTGCCAGCAGTAACGGGATCTCATACGAGCAGTACTTC
14 | TRBJ2-7 | TRBD2 | TRBV28 | CASAPGGRDYEQYF | TGTGCCAGCGCCCCGGGGGGGAGGGACTACGAGCAGTACTTC
15 | TRBJ1-1 | TRBD1 | TRBV5-4 | CASSPRDRDGTEAFF | TGTGCCAGCAGCCCCCGGGACAGGGATGGTACTGAAGCTTTCTTT
13 | TRBJ2-7 | TRBD1 | TRBV29-1 | CSATGQGPYEQYF | TGCAGCGCAACCGGACAGGGGCCCTACGAGCAGTACTTC
17 | TRBJ2-6 | TRBD2 | TRBV7-9 | CASSRLAGESGANVLTF | TGTGCCAGCAGCCGACTAGCGGGAGAATCTGGGGCCAACGTCCTGACTTTC
17 | TRBJ2-1 | TRBD2 | TRBV19 | CASSQTSGSDSYNEQFF | TGTGCCAGTAGCCAGACTAGCGGGAGTGACTCCTACAATGAGCAGTTCTTC
17 | TRBJ2-3 | - | TRBV20-1 | CSASSSDQPTSTDTQYF | TGCAGTGCTAGTTCTAGCGACCAGCCGACCAGCACAGATACGCAGTATTTT
14 | TRBJ1-1 | - | TRBV7-9 | CASSSRHPNTEAFF | TGTGCCAGCAGCTCACGCCACCCGAACACTGAAGCTTTCTTT